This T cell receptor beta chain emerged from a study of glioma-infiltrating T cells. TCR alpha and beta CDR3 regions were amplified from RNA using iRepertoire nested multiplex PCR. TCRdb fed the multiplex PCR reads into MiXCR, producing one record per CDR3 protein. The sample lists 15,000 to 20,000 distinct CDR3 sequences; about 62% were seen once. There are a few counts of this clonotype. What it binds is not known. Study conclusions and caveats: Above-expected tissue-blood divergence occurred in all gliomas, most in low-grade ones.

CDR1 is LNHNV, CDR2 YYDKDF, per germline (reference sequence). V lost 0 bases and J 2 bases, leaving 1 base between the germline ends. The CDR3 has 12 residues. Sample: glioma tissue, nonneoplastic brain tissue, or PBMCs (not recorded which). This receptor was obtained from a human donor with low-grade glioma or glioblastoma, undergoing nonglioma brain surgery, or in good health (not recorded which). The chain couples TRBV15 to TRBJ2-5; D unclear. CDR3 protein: CATSRDQETQYF. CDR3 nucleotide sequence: TGTGCCACCAGCAGAGATCAAGAGACCCAGTACTTC. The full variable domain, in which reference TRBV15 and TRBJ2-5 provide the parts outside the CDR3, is DAMVIQNPRYQVTQFGKPVTLSCSQTLNHNVMYWYQQKSSQAPKLLFHYYDKDFNNEADTPDNFQSRRPNTSFCFLDIRSPGLGDTAMYLCATSRDQETQYFGPGTRLLVL.